This TCR beta chain was captured in a study of shared clonotypes between healthy human individuals. Study findings and constraints: When compared with the clonotypes that were shared by all four sorted-subset donors, the non-shared clonotypes turned out to have lower generation probabilities. Represented genetic and exposure-history diversity was restricted by having few donors.

Details on this clone: Its antigen remains unknown.

Per the authors' pipeline: As immunoSEQ supplied junction-only sequences (without quality scores), filtering differed. TCRdb's copy holds only in-frame clones and misses some; the assay was immunoSEQ multiplex PCR. V and J calls and clone size are as listed in that table; D and trimming were resolved from the DNA. The sample consists of roughly 650,000 clones, approximately 96% of them appearing once. Terminally differentiated effector memory CD45RA+ cells were excluded from the naive CD8 cells, which were CD45RO-negative and positively selected for CCR7. Trimming removed 4 bases at V and 6 bases at J, with 23 bases between. The CDR3 has 17 residues. Looked up from germline, CDR1 is SGHAT and CDR2 is FQDESV (reference sequence).

The chain joins TRBV11-1 to TRBJ2-3, with D perhaps being TRBD1 or TRBD2 (7 bases each). The sequence derives from a young woman in good health. Sequencing was performed on naive CD8+ T cells sorted from blood. The CDR3 loop is CASSSRSGWQGGDTQYF. The CDR3 coding sequence is TGTGCCAGCAGCTCCCGGTCGGGGTGGCAGGGGGGGGATACGCAGTATTTT.